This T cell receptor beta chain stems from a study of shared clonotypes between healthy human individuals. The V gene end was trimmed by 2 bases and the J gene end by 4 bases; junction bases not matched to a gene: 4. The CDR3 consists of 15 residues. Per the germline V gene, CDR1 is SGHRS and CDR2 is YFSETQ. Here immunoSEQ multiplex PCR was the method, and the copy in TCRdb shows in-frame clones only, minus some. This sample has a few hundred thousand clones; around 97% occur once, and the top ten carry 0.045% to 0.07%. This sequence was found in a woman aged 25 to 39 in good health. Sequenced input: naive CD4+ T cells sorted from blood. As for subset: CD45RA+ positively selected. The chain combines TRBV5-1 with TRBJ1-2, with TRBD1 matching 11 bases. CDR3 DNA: TGCGCCAGCAGCTTTAGAGGACAGGGGGCCTATGGCTACACCTTC. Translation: CASSFRGQGAYGYTF.